The 14 T cell receptor beta chains given below trace back to one sample, sequenced in a study of metastatic and nonmetastatic thyroid tumors. TCRdb ran MiXCR on the PCR reads. The table shows tens of thousands of clones, with about 16% occurring only once. Patients had received no treatment of any kind before thyroid surgery. Sequencing was done on a sample of blood. These receptors were collected from a male donor with papillary thyroid cancer or a benign thyroid nodule (not recorded which). Some clones in this sample may be carry-over from other donors' samples.

The chain combines TRBV3-1 with TRBJ2-3; D uncertain. V was pared by 1 base and J by 5 bases, with 16 bases between. The CDR3 consists of 16 residues. Germline-derived CDR1 and CDR2 are LGHDT and YNNKEL (reference sequence). CDR3 protein: CASSQVRTALVDTQYF. The DNA of the CDR3 is TGTGCCAGCAGCCAAGTACGTACAGCTTTGGTAGATACGCAGTATTTT.

This clone has only a few counts. The V gene is TRBV6-2 or TRBV6-3, the J gene TRBJ2-7; 8 nucleotides agree with TRBD1. V gave up 6 bases and J gave up 6 bases; unmatched junction bases: 4. The CDR3 extends over 12 amino acids. The V gene's germline CDR1 is MNHEY and CDR2 SVGEGT. CDR3 nucleotides: TGTGCCAGCAGGGACAGGGCGCCCGAGCAGTACTTC. Translation gives CASRDRAPEQYF.

The chain has TRBV5-1 and TRBJ2-5, with D perhaps matching TRBD2 (6 bases). Between the trimmed V and J ends, which lost 0 bases and 7 bases, there was a span of 25 bases. Germline V gives CDR1 SGHRS, CDR2 YFSETQ. The CDR3 is 18 amino acids. CDR3 residues: CASSLGYLAWDWLGTQYF. CDR3 in DNA: TGCGCCAGCAGCTTGGGTTACCTAGCGTGGGATTGGTTGGGGACCCAGTACTTC.

The J gene is TRBJ2-7, the V gene TRBV5-1; a weak D match, TRBD2 (6 bases). Germline-derived CDR1 and CDR2 are SGHRS and YFSETQ. The CDR3 contains 15 residues. V dropped 0 bases and J dropped 2 bases, with 12 bases sitting between them. CDR3: CASSLVVGGAYEQYF. CDR3 nucleotide sequence: TGCGCCAGCAGCTTGGTGGTGGGAGGTGCCTACGAGCAGTACTTC.

This clone was counted many times. The chain recombines TRBV30 with TRBJ2-7; 8 bases align to TRBD2. CDR3 length: 14 residues. The V gene's germline CDR1 is GTSNPN and CDR2 SVGIG (reference sequence). The V segment lost 0 bases and the J segment 1 base; nucleotides outside the gene matches: 2. The CDR3 DNA reads TGTGCCTGGAGTGTCTCGGGAGGGTCCTACGAGCAGTACGTC. Translating it yields CAWSVSGGSYEQYV.

This clone occurred a few times. Possible read error: a much larger clone is one base away. Other DNA sequences in this specimen translate into the identical CDR3. The rearrangement links TRBV28 to TRBJ2-7; D not certain. This CDR3 contains 13 residues. V lost 3 bases, J lost 3 bases, and 9 bases lay in between. The germline CDR1 and CDR2 sequences are MDHEN and SYDVKM. The CDR3, as DNA: TGTGCCAGCAGTTTTGGTAAGCTCTACGAGCAGTACTTC. Encoded protein: CASSFGKLYEQYF.

On this clone itself: A much larger clone lies one base from this, so it may be a read error. V and J are TRBV4-2 and TRBJ1-4; TRBD1 aligns across 7 bases. Per germline, CDR1 LGHNA and CDR2 YNFKEQ. The CDR3 runs to 16 residues. Trimming cost V 1 base and J 8 bases; bases outside gene matches: 10. The CDR3 DNA is TGTGCCAGCAGCCAAGGTGACGTACAGGGGCGCGAAAAACTGTTTTTT. Translating it yields CASSQGDVQGREKLFF.

This clone was seen many times. The V and J genes are TRBV19 and TRBJ1-2, with 7 bases that match TRBD1. Germline CDR1 reads LNHDA; CDR2 reads SQIVND (reference sequence). This CDR3 has 15 residues. V trimming: 8 bases; J trimming: 0 bases; junction bases outside the gene matches: 9. The CDR3 reads CASGVGDSANYGYTF. CDR3 DNA sequence: TGTGCCAGTGGGGTAGGGGACAGTGCTAACTATGGCTACACCTTC. The entire variable domain, with the rest obtained from reference TRBV19 and TRBJ1-2, is as follows: DGGITQSPKYLFRKEGQNVTLSCEQNLNHDAMYWYRQDPGQGLRLIYYSQIVNDFQKGDIAEGYSVSREKKESFPLTVTSAQKNPTAFYLCASGVGDSANYGYTFGSGTRLTVV.

Ten or more counts support this clone. The V and J genes are TRBV7-3 and TRBJ2-1; 10 bases fit TRBD2. The CDR3 contains 16 residues. Losses at the gene ends were 5 bases for V and 8 bases for J; bases not matched to a gene: 12. The germline V gene has CDR1 SGHTA and CDR2 FQGTGA. The CDR3 DNA is TGTGCCAGCAGCCGCCAAGTAGCGGGGGGTCAGGATGAGCAGTTCTTC. This sequence encodes CASSRQVAGGQDEQFF. The whole variable domain, filled in from reference TRBV7-3 and TRBJ2-1, reads GAGVSQTPSNKVTEKGKYVELRCDPISGHTALYWYRQSLGQGPEFLIYFQGTGAADDSGLPNDRFFAVRPEGSVSTLKIQRTERGDSAVYLCASSRQVAGGQDEQFFGPGTRLTVL.

This clone appeared many times. The CDR3: CASEGTRAFGQYF. For the CDR3, the DNA is TGTGCCAGCGAGGGGACAAGGGCCTTTGGGCAGTATTTT. The J gene is TRBJ2-3, the V gene TRBV2; weak D call: TRBD1 (6 bases). CDR1 and CDR2 (germline): SNHLY, FYNNEI. This CDR3 region has 13 residues. Trimming left V 8 bases short and J 11 bases short, with 20 bases between.

This chain links TRBV7-8 with TRBJ1-1; D not certain. Germline-derived CDR1 and CDR2 are SGHVS and FQNEAQ. V was trimmed by 7 bases and J by 6 bases, leaving 9 bases between them. The CDR3 contains 11 residues. The CDR3 spells CASIFDSEAFF. CDR3 sequence (DNA): TGTGCCAGCATCTTTGACTCTGAAGCTTTCTTT.

In the case of this clone: An end of the junction differs from the germline gene, which may be a read error. The chain carries TRBV6-2 or TRBV6-3 and TRBJ2-5; a possible D gene is TRBD1 (5 bases). The CDR3 spans 15 residues. Germline CDR1 is MNHEY and CDR2 is SVGEGT. The CDR3 spells CAISYGHRIQETQYF. The CDR3 DNA sequence: TGTGCCATCAGTTACGGCCACAGGATCCAAGAGACCCAGTACTTC.

Regarding this clone: A read error may explain this, as a much larger clone is one base away. V gene TRBV6-2 or TRBV6-3 combines with J gene TRBJ2-5, with 12 bases identical to TRBD2. Trimming took 6 bases from V and 2 from J; bases not matched to a gene: 4. Germline V gene data show CDR1 as MNHEY and CDR2 as SVGEGT. This CDR3 has 15 amino acids. In DNA, the CDR3 is TGTGCCAGCAGACCGACTAGCGGGAGTCAAGAGACCCAGTACTTC. It encodes CASRPTSGSQETQYF.

This clone has ten or more counts. V is TRBV20-1 and J is TRBJ1-5; D perhaps matches TRBD1 (5 bases). Germline values: CDR1 DFQATT, CDR2 SNEGSKA (reference sequence). The CDR3 sequence is 15 residues long. V was pared by 1 base and J by 0 bases, with 10 bases between. CDR3 coding DNA: TGCAGTGCTAGAGTGACAGATTATAGCAATCAGCCCCAGCATTTT. This translates into CSARVTDYSNQPQHF.